These 26 T cell receptor beta chains share one sample of origin, sequenced in a study of blood T cell repertoires in COVID-19. Sequenced by immunoSEQ multiplex PCR; TCRdb stores in-frame clones only, minus some. This sample carries 250,000 or so clones, just over 85% of them seen once, and the ten largest clones take 2.5% to 3.5%. Sequenced material: peripheral blood. These receptors were collected from a woman aged 25-40 years with active or convalescent COVID-19.

In nucleotides, the CDR3 is TGTGCCTGGAGTGTAGGAGCTGTACAAGAGACCCAGTACTTC. This encodes CAWSVGAVQETQYF. This chain uses TRBV30 with TRBJ2-5; no clear D gene. V gave up 0 bases and J gave up 2 bases, with 10 bases separating them. Per germline, CDR1 GTSNPN and CDR2 SVGIG (reference sequence). The CDR3 has 14 amino acids.

V is TRBV6-1 and J is TRBJ1-2, with TRBD1 as a possible D gene (5 bases). V dropped 2 bases and J dropped 8 bases, with 12 bases sitting between them. CDR1 MNHNS and CDR2 SASEGT come from the germline V gene. The CDR3 loop spans 13 amino acids. This CDR3 is CASSEWGVDGYTF. CDR3 DNA sequence: TGTGCCAGCAGTGAATGGGGGGTGGACGGCTACACCTTC.

The rearrangement links TRBV7-6 to TRBJ2-2; 11 bases agree with TRBD2. This CDR3 is built from 16 residues. Unmatched junction bases numbered 8, after V lost 4 bases and J lost 7 bases. The germline V gene has CDR1 SGHVS and CDR2 FNYEAQ. The CDR3 DNA follows: TGTGCCAGCAGCTCACTAGCGGGGGCGCCCGGCGGGGAGCTGTTTTTT. It yields the protein CASSSLAGAPGGELFF. The variable domain in full, completed from reference TRBV7-6 and TRBJ2-2, reads GAGVSQSPRYKVTKRGQDVALRCDPISGHVSLYWYRQALGQGPEFLTYFNYEAQQDKSGLPNDRFSAERPEGSISTLTIQRTEQRDSAMYRCASSSLAGAPGGELFFGEGSRLTVL.

This clone has just one count. V is TRBV4-3 and J is TRBJ1-2; D gene ambiguous. Germline CDR1 LGHNA, CDR2 YSLEER. V was shortened by 0 bases and J by 8 bases, with 16 bases between the two germline ends. The CDR3 loop spans 15 amino acids. The CDR3 sequence is CASSQDSSRGGGYTF. The DNA of the CDR3 is TGCGCCAGCAGCCAAGATAGCAGCCGTGGCGGGGGCTACACCTTC.

The rearrangement joins TRBV27 to TRBJ2-7; 9 bases agree with TRBD2. There are 16 residues in the CDR3. Germline-derived CDR1 and CDR2 are MNHEY and SMNVEV (reference sequence). V lost 2 bases and J lost 2; bases outside the gene matches: 7. The CDR3 DNA follows: TGTGCCAGCAGTTTACTGTTAGCGGGGGCCCCCTACGAGCAGTACTTC. Translating it yields CASSLLLAGAPYEQYF.

The chain links TRBV6-4 to TRBJ1-1, with D maybe TRBD1 (5 bases). Trimming removed 5 bases from V and 1 base from J, with 8 bases in between. The germline gives CDR1 MRHNA, CDR2 SNTAGT. The CDR3 runs 13 residues. The CDR3 coding sequence is TGTGCCAGCAGTTCCACAGGGAACACTGAAGCTTTCTTT. Protein sequence: CASSSTGNTEAFF.

The V gene is TRBV27, the J gene TRBJ2-3, with D tentatively TRBD1 (5 bases). V shed 1 base and J shed 2 bases, with 10 bases lying between them. CDR3 length equals 15 residues. Germline CDR1 reads MNHEY; CDR2 reads SMNVEV (reference sequence). CDR3 sequence (DNA): TGTGCCAGCAGTTTATTAGACAGCCTCACAGATACGCAGTATTTT. Translated: CASSLLDSLTDTQYF.

The rearrangement joins TRBV7-2 to TRBJ2-4, with 9 bases identical to TRBD1. The CDR3 covers 14 residues. V shed 1 base, J shed 15 bases, and the junction held 10 bases outside the gene matches. Per the germline V gene, CDR1 is SGHTA and CDR2 is FQGNSA. This CDR3 is CASSLGTGQGFAYF. The CDR3 DNA reads as TGTGCCAGCAGCTTAGGGACTGGACAGGGGTTCGCGTACTTC.

The chain employs TRBV6-6 and TRBJ2-7; a weak D match, TRBD1 (6 bases). The germline V gene has CDR1 MNHNY and CDR2 SVGAGI (reference sequence). V dropped 5 bases and J dropped 3 bases, with 26 bases sitting between them. CDR3 length equals 18 residues. The CDR3, as DNA: TGTGCCAGCAGTCCATCCGCCCAGGGGAGAGTAGGGGTCTACGAGCAGTACTTC. It yields the protein CASSPSAQGRVGVYEQYF.

V usage is TRBV4-3 and J usage is TRBJ2-3; 11 nucleotides align to TRBD2. CDR1 is LGHNA and CDR2 is YSLEER in the germline V gene. Trimming cost V 4 bases and J 2 bases; bases outside gene matches: 5. The CDR3 covers 16 residues. CDR3 coding DNA: TGCGCCAGCAGCCTAACTAGCGGGGGACACACAGATACGCAGTATTTT. It specifies CASSLTSGGHTDTQYF.

The CDR3 region has the DNA TGTGCCATCAGTGAGAGGACAGGGATAGGGAACACTGAAGCTTTCTTT. Translation: CAISERTGIGNTEAFF. The chain employs TRBV10-3 and TRBJ1-1, with TRBD1 matching 8 bases. Trimming took 2 bases from V and 1 from J; bases not matched to a gene: 6. This CDR3 has 16 residues. Germline V lookup: CDR1 ENHRY, CDR2 SYGVKD.

A word on this clone: Other DNA sequences in this sample translate to the same CDR3. The V call is TRBV5-6, the J call TRBJ1-1, with D perhaps matching TRBD1 (5 bases). The CDR3 has 14 amino acids. Germline CDR1 SGHDT, CDR2 YYEEEE. With 0 bases removed from V and 1 base from J, the gap between germline ends came to 7 bases. CDR3 in amino acids: CASSLGQSNTEAFF. DNA for the CDR3: TGTGCCAGCAGCTTGGGACAGTCGAACACTGAAGCTTTCTTT. Using reference TRBV5-6 and TRBJ1-1 for the parts outside the CDR3, the full variable domain is DAGVTQSPTHLIKTRGQQVTLRCSPKSGHDTVSWYQQALGQGPQFIFQYYEEEERQRGNFPDRFSGHQFPNYSSELNVNALLLGDSALYLCASSLGQSNTEAFFGQGTRLTVV.

This sequence joins TRBV5-5 and TRBJ2-2, with D uncertain. Germline assignment: CDR1 SGHKS and CDR2 YYEKEE (reference sequence). CDR3 length equals 15 residues. Deletions cut 0 bases from V and 0 bases from J, with 6 bases between. CDR3 coding DNA: TGTGCCAGCAGCTTGGTCGCAGCGAACACCGGGGAGCTGTTTTTT. Translating gives CASSLVAANTGELFF. The full variable domain, rest sourced from reference TRBV5-5 and TRBJ2-2, is DAGVTQSPTHLIKTRGQQVTLRCSPISGHKSVSWYQQVLGQGPQFIFQYYEKEERGRGNFPDRFSARQFPNYSSELNVNALLLGDSALYLCASSLVAANTGELFFGEGSRLTVL.

This clone was counted once. This rearrangement joins TRBV7-3 to TRBJ2-7; D gene uncertain. The germline CDR1 and CDR2 sequences are SGHTA and FQGTGA. Trimming pared 3 bases from V and 6 bases from J, leaving 18 bases between. This CDR3 has 15 amino acids. DNA of the CDR3: TGTGCCAGCAGCTTTTACAGATCAGGTCCCGGCGAGCAGTACTTC. Translation gives CASSFYRSGPGEQYF. Full variable domain (outside the CDR3, taken from reference TRBV7-3 and TRBJ2-7): GAGVSQTPSNKVTEKGKYVELRCDPISGHTALYWYRQSLGQGPEFLIYFQGTGAADDSGLPNDRFFAVRPEGSVSTLKIQRTERGDSAVYLCASSFYRSGPGEQYFGPGTRLTVT.

The V and J genes are TRBV27 and TRBJ1-2; 9 nucleotides line up with TRBD1. Germline CDR1 reads MNHEY; CDR2 reads SMNVEV (reference sequence). Germline trimming cut 4 bases from V and 8 bases from J; bases unmatched to any gene: 11. This CDR3 comprises 15 residues. Written as DNA, the CDR3 is TGTGCCAGCAGTTCTCGGGACAGGGTTATCGGCGGCTACACCTTC. Its translation is CASSSRDRVIGGYTF.

This sequence joins TRBV19 and TRBJ1-5, with D maybe TRBD1 (6 bases). Trimming stripped 5 bases from V and 1 base from J, with 27 bases between. This CDR3 region has 20 residues. In germline, CDR1 is LNHDA, CDR2 SQIVND (reference sequence). DNA of the CDR3: TGTGCCAGTAGTCCCCCGTTTCGGGGGGCGGGAGGCCCAAGCAATCAGCCCCAGCATTTT. Translation: CASSPPFRGAGGPSNQPQHF.

The chain carries TRBV3-1 (or the pseudogene TRBV3-2) and TRBJ1-1; D unclear. CDR1 LGHDT and CDR2 YNNKEL come from the germline V gene (reference sequence). This CDR3 has 14 residues. V was clipped by 4 bases and J by 0 bases, with 9 bases between them. CDR3 nucleotide sequence: TGTGCCAGCAGCCCCCTAACGATGAACACTGAAGCTTTCTTT. It translates to CASSPLTMNTEAFF.

DNA of the CDR3: TGTGCCAGCAGCTCCGGTGCCTACGAGCAGTACTTC. Its protein product is CASSSGAYEQYF. The chain couples TRBV7-2 to TRBJ2-7, with D unclear. The CDR3 is made up of 12 amino acids. Germline V lookup: CDR1 SGHTA, CDR2 FQGNSA. The V gene lost 4 bases and the J gene lost 2 bases, with 6 bases spanning the gap. Together with reference TRBV7-2 and TRBJ2-7, the CDR3 gives the full variable domain: GAGVSQSPSNKVTEKGKDVELRCDPISGHTALYWYRQSLGQGLEFLIYFQGNSAPDKSGLPSDRFSAERTGGSVSTLTIQRTQQEDSAVYLCASSSGAYEQYFGPGTRLTVT.

The V and J genes are TRBV15 and TRBJ2-3; TRBD2 is a possible D gene (6 bases). The CDR3 has 18 amino acids. Trimming took 3 bases from V and 5 from J, leaving 24 bases between them. CDR1 and CDR2 from the germline V gene are LNHNV and YYDKDF (reference sequence). The CDR3, as DNA: TGTGCCACCAGCAGGGGACTGCTTCTAAACCTCTCCGGAGATACGCAGTATTTT. Its translation: CATSRGLLLNLSGDTQYF.

V gene TRBV11-2 combines with J gene TRBJ2-3; D may be TRBD2 (6 bases). Germline V gene data show CDR1 as SGHAT and CDR2 as FQNNGV. V was shortened by 3 bases and J by 6 bases, with 13 bases between the two germline ends. The CDR3 has 14 residues. This CDR3 reads CASSLTSSSDTQYF. CDR3 bases: TGTGCCAGCAGCTTGACTAGTTCTTCGGATACGCAGTATTTT.

V is TRBV6-6 and J is TRBJ1-1, with 7 positions matching TRBD1. The V gene end was trimmed by 2 bases and the J gene end by 5 bases; junction bases not matched to a gene: 11. Germline V gene sequence: CDR1 MNHNY, CDR2 SVGAGI (reference sequence). There are 16 residues in the CDR3. The CDR3 sequence is CASSYPITGVTTEAFF. Written as DNA, the CDR3 is TGTGCCAGCAGTTACCCCATTACAGGGGTTACTACTGAAGCTTTCTTT.

The chain combines TRBV9 with TRBJ1-1; D is ambiguous. This CDR3 comprises 13 residues. CDR1 is SGDLS, CDR2 YYNGEE, per germline. The V gene lost 4 bases and the J gene lost 9 bases, with 16 bases spanning the gap. This chain's CDR3 is CASSQRGGGKAFF. CDR3 nucleotides: TGTGCCAGCAGCCAGAGAGGAGGAGGGAAAGCTTTCTTT.

The chain employs TRBV28 and TRBJ2-3, with no clear D. The CDR3 sequence is 12 residues long. Germline V gene data show CDR1 as MDHEN and CDR2 as SYDVKM. The ends were cut back, 6 bases at V and 2 bases at J, with 6 bases in the middle. Here the CDR3 reads CASRAPTDTQYF. The CDR3 bases are TGTGCCAGCAGGGCACCCACAGATACGCAGTATTTT.

This clone was seen only a few times. V gene TRBV28 combines with J gene TRBJ1-2, with 8 bases matching TRBD1. V dropped 2 bases and J dropped 4; count of bases not matched to a gene: 3. Per germline, CDR1 MDHEN and CDR2 SYDVKM. This CDR3 region has 14 residues. The CDR3 nucleotides are TGTGCCAGCAGTTTACCCGGACAGGGCTATGGCTACACCTTC. Residues: CASSLPGQGYGYTF.

The chain has TRBV6-5 and TRBJ2-5; 13 nucleotides align to TRBD2. Germline V lookup: CDR1 MNHEY, CDR2 SVGAGI. This CDR3 is built from 15 residues. V trimming: 6 bases; J trimming: 1 base; junction bases outside the gene matches: 2. The CDR3 loop reads CASRGLAGFQETQYF. Here the CDR3 DNA reads TGTGCCAGCAGGGGACTAGCGGGGTTCCAAGAGACCCAGTACTTC.

V and J are TRBV28 and TRBJ2-4; TRBD1 matches at 8 bases. The CDR3 is made up of 15 amino acids. Germline CDR1 is MDHEN and CDR2 is SYDVKM. Trimming removed 6 bases from V and 3 bases from J; junction bases left unmatched: 7. The DNA for the CDR3 is TGTGCCAGCAGCCCGACAGGGGAGGTCAAAAACATTCAGTACTTC. This sequence encodes CASSPTGEVKNIQYF.